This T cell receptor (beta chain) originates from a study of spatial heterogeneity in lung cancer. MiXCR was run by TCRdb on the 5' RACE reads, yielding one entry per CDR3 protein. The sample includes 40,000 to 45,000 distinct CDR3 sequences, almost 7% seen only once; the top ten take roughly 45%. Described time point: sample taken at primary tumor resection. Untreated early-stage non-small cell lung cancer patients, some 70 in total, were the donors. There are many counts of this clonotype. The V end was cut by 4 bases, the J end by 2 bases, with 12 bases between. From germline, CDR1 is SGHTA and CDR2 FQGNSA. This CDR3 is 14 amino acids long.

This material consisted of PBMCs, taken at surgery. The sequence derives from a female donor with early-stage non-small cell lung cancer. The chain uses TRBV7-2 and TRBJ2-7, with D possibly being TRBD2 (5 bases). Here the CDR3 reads CASSSWSSTYEQYF. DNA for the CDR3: TGTGCCAGCAGCTCATGGTCTAGCACCTACGAGCAGTACTTC.